This TCR beta chain was captured by sequencing in a study of cytomegalovirus exposure and HLA in healthy donors. This clone was seen a few times. Its antigen is as yet unknown. The CDR3 spans 17 residues. J gave up 3 bases and V 6 bases, and 11 bases lay outside the gene matches. Germline CDR1 LNHDA, CDR2 SQIVND (reference sequence). Vbeta (60) and Jbeta (13) primers were used in the PCR. Using immunoSEQ multiplex PCR, the repertoire was profiled, and TCRdb retains in-frame clones only, with some absent. The data hold around 190,000 clones, with about 80% observed a single time. Study observations and caveats: Reports indicated that the classifier achieved high specificity and sensitivity in diagnosing cytomegalovirus status. A missense DCLRE1C variant was associated with V- and J-gene trimming of TCR beta chains in a later analysis, and an independent cohort replicated the association.

This clonotype was sampled from a middle-aged woman in good health and CMV-seronegative. Sequencing was carried out using PBMCs. The V call is TRBV19, the J call TRBJ1-5; 10 nucleotides match TRBD1. CDR3: CASSGTGVRLNNQPQHF. DNA for the CDR3: TGTGCCAGTAGCGGGACAGGGGTTCGCCTTAACAATCAGCCCCAGCATTTT.